Below are 32 T cell receptor beta chains sequenced from a single sample in a study of blood T cell repertoires in COVID-19. Clones were read by immunoSEQ multiplex PCR, and TCRdb kept only the in-frame ones, dropping some. The repertoire holds 200,000 to 250,000 clones, with about four fifths as singletons. Material: peripheral blood. The receptors shown here come from a woman aged 40 to 55 with acute or convalescent COVID-19.

V is TRBV2 and J is TRBJ2-3; D possibly corresponds to TRBD2 (6 bases). This CDR3 has 10 amino acids. Germline V gives CDR1 SNHLY, CDR2 FYNNEI. Trimming took 8 bases from V and 6 from J, leaving 6 bases between them. The DNA for the CDR3 is TGTGCCAGCGGGGGGGATACGCAGTATTTT. It yields the protein CASGGDTQYF.

This clone was seen only a few times. This chain connects TRBV4-3 to TRBJ2-3; 9 positions agree with TRBD2. V lost 4 bases and J lost 5; bases outside the gene matches: 19. Germline CDR1 and CDR2: LGHNA and YSLEER. The CDR3 runs 19 residues. The chain's CDR3 is CASSRSHARPAGGIDTQYF. DNA for the CDR3: TGCGCCAGCAGCCGCTCCCACGCCCGGCCAGCGGGAGGAATAGATACGCAGTATTTT.

The gene calls are TRBV6-5 and TRBJ2-7; 7 nucleotides agree with TRBD1. The CDR3 has 13 amino acids. Looked up from germline, CDR1 is MNHEY and CDR2 is SVGAGI. J was trimmed by 2 bases and V by 9 bases; bases with no gene match: 7. The CDR3 bases are TGTGCCAGAAAACGGGACAGTACCTACGAGCAGTACTTC. It yields the protein CARKRDSTYEQYF.

This rearrangement joins TRBV12-3 or TRBV12-4 to TRBJ1-2, with D tentatively TRBD1 (5 bases). The CDR3 runs to 12 residues. Trimming cost V 5 bases and J 8 bases, with 12 bases left between them. Written as DNA, the CDR3 is TGTGCCAGCAGTCCGACAGATAGAGGCTACACCTTC. This gives the protein CASSPTDRGYTF.

CDR3 region: CASSIAGTSGYSTDTQYF. CDR3 nucleotide sequence: TGTGCCAGTAGTATCGCCGGGACTAGCGGATATAGCACAGATACGCAGTATTTT. The chain couples TRBV19 to TRBJ2-3, with TRBD2 matching 11 bases. The CDR3 length is 18 residues. V trimming: 3 bases; J trimming: 0 bases; junction bases outside the gene matches: 8. Germline values: CDR1 LNHDA, CDR2 SQIVND (reference sequence). Supplemented by reference TRBV19 and TRBJ2-3, the full variable domain reads DGGITQSPKYLFRKEGQNVTLSCEQNLNHDAMYWYRQDPGQGLRLIYYSQIVNDFQKGDIAEGYSVSREKKESFPLTVTSAQKNPTAFYLCASSIAGTSGYSTDTQYFGPGTRLTVL.

This clone was recorded a few times. The CDR3 DNA follows: TGTGCCAGCAGCTTAGGTGGGACAGGGGGAGAGACCCAGTACTTC. Translated: CASSLGGTGGETQYF. The rearrangement uses TRBV11-2 and TRBJ2-5, with TRBD1 matching 11 bases. Germline CDR1 reads SGHAT; CDR2 reads FQNNGV. V dropped 1 base and J dropped 4; count of bases not matched to a gene: 2. This CDR3 contains 15 residues. Complete variable domain (other parts from reference TRBV11-2 and TRBJ2-5): EAGVAQSPRYKIIEKRQSVAFWCNPISGHATLYWYQQILGQGPKLLIQFQNNGVVDDSQLPKDRFSAERLKGVDSTLKIQPAKLEDSAVYLCASSLGGTGGETQYFGPGTRLLVL.

This clone was detected only once. CDR3 DNA: TGTGCCATCAGCGGGCTAGCGCTTCAAGAGACCCAGTACTTC. Translation gives CAISGLALQETQYF. The V and J genes are TRBV10-3 and TRBJ2-5; perhaps TRBD2 as D (6 bases). The germline V gene has CDR1 ENHRY and CDR2 SYGVKD. This CDR3 is 14 amino acids long. V lost 6 bases and J lost 2, with 13 bases in between.

This clone has more than one count but fewer than ten. The CDR3 DNA follows: TGTGCCAGCAGCCCTAGTCGGACTTTGGATACGCAGTATTTT. Its translation: CASSPSRTLDTQYF. The chain is built from TRBV7-2 and TRBJ2-3; tentatively, D is TRBD2 (5 bases). Germline V gene data show CDR1 as SGHTA and CDR2 as FQGNSA. The CDR3 contains 14 residues. V lost 5 bases and J 6 bases, leaving 15 bases between the germline ends.

The gene calls are TRBV9 and TRBJ2-1; perhaps TRBD1 as D (5 bases). CDR3 length equals 15 residues. Germline values: CDR1 SGDLS, CDR2 YYNGEE. V lost 0 bases and J lost 0, with 7 bases in between. The CDR3 spells CASSVVDNSYNEQFF. The CDR3 region has the DNA TGTGCCAGCAGCGTAGTGGACAACTCCTACAATGAGCAGTTCTTC.

In DNA, the CDR3 is TGTGCCTGGAGTCTCACCGGGGGGACGCAGCCCCAGCATTTT. This encodes CAWSLTGGTQPQHF. The chain combines TRBV30 with TRBJ1-5; the D gene is possibly TRBD1 (5 bases). The CDR3 has 14 residues. The germline V and J ends were trimmed by 2 bases and 7 bases, with 15 bases remaining between them. The V gene's germline CDR1 is GTSNPN and CDR2 SVGIG (reference sequence). Based on the CDR3 plus reference TRBV30 and TRBJ1-5, the full variable domain is SQTIHQWPATLVQPVGSPLSLECTVEGTSNPNLYWYRQAAGRGLQLLFYSVGIGQISSEVPQNLSASRPQDRQFILSSKKLLLSDSGFYLCAWSLTGGTQPQHFGDGTRLSIL.

This chain connects TRBV6-2 or TRBV6-3 to TRBJ2-5; TRBD2 agrees at 7 bases. Per the germline V gene, CDR1 is MNHEY and CDR2 is SVGEGT. Germline trimming cut 5 bases from V and 0 bases from J; bases unmatched to any gene: 9. The CDR3 runs 16 residues. CDR3 DNA sequence: TGTGCCAGCAGTCCCCTCTACACTAGCGACCAAGAGACCCAGTACTTC. This translates into CASSPLYTSDQETQYF.

This clone was observed a few times. This chain uses TRBV6-5 with TRBJ2-1; a weak D match, TRBD2 (7 bases). Germline lookup yields CDR1 MNHEY and CDR2 SVGAGI. CDR3 length: 13 amino acids. Trimming pared 7 bases from V and 7 bases from J, leaving 14 bases between. The CDR3, as DNA: TGTGCCAGCATCATGGGAGGGGGGAATGAGCAGTTCTTC. It is translated as CASIMGGGNEQFF.

The chain uses TRBV6-4 and TRBJ1-2; 7 bases are shared with TRBD1. CDR3 length: 13 residues. Per the germline V gene, CDR1 is MRHNA and CDR2 is SNTAGT. The J segment lost 6 bases and the V segment lost 6 bases, leaving 7 bases of the junction unmatched. The CDR3 nucleotides read TGTGCCAGCAGGAAAAACAGGGGTGATGGCTACACCTTC. Translation gives CASRKNRGDGYTF.

There are a few counts of this clone. This chain connects TRBV5-1 to TRBJ1-6; D gene ambiguous. The V end lost 1 base, the J end lost 4 bases, and 21 bases lay between the germline ends. CDR1 and CDR2 (germline): SGHRS, YFSETQ. The CDR3 is 19 amino acids. CDR3 DNA: TGCGCCAGCAGCTTGACCGAGGCACCAGTCCCGAGGTATAATTCACCCCTCCACTTT. Amino acid sequence: CASSLTEAPVPRYNSPLHF.

This chain joins TRBV19 and TRBJ1-6, with 9 bases identical to TRBD1. Germline trimming cut 5 bases from V and 7 bases from J; bases unmatched to any gene: 3. Germline V gene lookup returns CDR1 LNHDA and CDR2 SQIVND (reference sequence). This CDR3 is 14 amino acids long. The CDR3 spells CASSLGQGNSPLHF. In nucleotides, the CDR3 is TGTGCCAGTAGTTTGGGACAGGGAAATTCACCCCTCCACTTT.

The chain uses TRBV19 and TRBJ2-5, with a possible D match to TRBD1 (6 bases). CDR3 length: 14 amino acids. Germline V lookup: CDR1 LNHDA, CDR2 SQIVND (reference sequence). V lost 5 bases, J lost 3 bases, and 13 bases lay in between. The CDR3 nucleotides are TGTGCCAGTAGTCAGACAGGAAGAAAAGAGACCCAGTACTTC. Protein product: CASSQTGRKETQYF.

The chain couples TRBV7-9 to TRBJ1-1; a possible D gene is TRBD1 (5 bases). The V end lost 5 bases, the J end lost 1 base, and 17 bases lay between the germline ends. Germline-derived CDR1 and CDR2 are SEHNR and FQNEAQ (reference sequence). The CDR3 totals 16 residues. The CDR3 region is CASSERSGHSNTEAFF. DNA for the CDR3: TGTGCCAGCAGCGAACGGTCAGGACACTCGAACACTGAAGCTTTCTTT.

This rearrangement joins TRBV7-2 to TRBJ2-2; 8 bases match TRBD2. CDR3 size: 15 residues. V lost 5 bases to trimming and J lost 4 bases; unmatched junction nucleotides: 6. Germline CDR1 and CDR2: SGHTA and FQGNSA. The CDR3 nucleotides read TGTGCCAGCAGCCCGCCTAGCGGGCTCACCGGGGAGCTGTTTTTT. Its protein product is CASSPPSGLTGELFF.

The V gene is TRBV4-1, the J gene TRBJ2-1, with D tentatively TRBD2 (5 bases). Per the germline V gene, CDR1 is MGHRA and CDR2 is YSYEKL. Between the trimmed V and J ends, which lost 0 bases and 8 bases, there was a span of 14 bases. CDR3 length: 15 amino acids. CDR3 loop: CASSQDTRGIDEQFF. DNA for the CDR3: TGCGCCAGCAGCCAAGATACCCGGGGTATCGATGAGCAGTTCTTC.

V gene TRBV6-2 or TRBV6-3 combines with J gene TRBJ2-3; possibly TRBD2 for D (5 bases). This CDR3 is built from 16 residues. The V gene's germline CDR1 is MNHEY and CDR2 SVGEGT. V was clipped by 2 bases and J by 0 bases, with 12 bases between them. CDR3 in DNA: TGTGCCAGCAGTTACGGCCCGGGGATGAGCACAGATACGCAGTATTTT. It codes for CASSYGPGMSTDTQYF.

The chain combines TRBV4-2 with TRBJ2-7; D call uncertain. The CDR3 length is 14 residues. Per germline, CDR1 LGHNA and CDR2 YNFKEQ. Trimming stripped 2 bases from V and 4 bases from J, with 12 bases between. CDR3 protein: CASSQIATAYEQYF. CDR3 nucleotide sequence: TGTGCCAGCAGCCAAATAGCAACCGCATACGAGCAGTACTTC.

The chain employs TRBV6-5 and TRBJ1-1; D is ambiguous. Trimming took 7 bases from V and 0 from J, leaving 9 bases between them. CDR3 length equals 13 residues. The germline V gene has CDR1 MNHEY and CDR2 SVGAGI. DNA for the CDR3: TGTGCCAGCACCAGAAGTATGAACACTGAAGCTTTCTTT. Translating it yields CASTRSMNTEAFF.

The genes are TRBV2 and TRBJ2-7; D perhaps matches TRBD1 (6 bases). V dropped 6 bases and J dropped 1 base, with 13 bases sitting between them. CDR1 SNHLY and CDR2 FYNNEI come from the germline V gene. CDR3 length: 14 amino acids. The DNA of the CDR3 is TGTGCCAGCAGGGCAGGGGAAGGGTCCTACGAGCAGTACTTC. It encodes CASRAGEGSYEQYF.

The V gene is TRBV27, the J gene TRBJ1-2; possible D gene TRBD1, 6 bases. The CDR3 is 17 amino acids. CDR1 and CDR2 from the germline V gene are MNHEY and SMNVEV (reference sequence). Trimming stripped 6 bases from V and 1 base from J, with 21 bases between. CDR3 sequence reads: CASSPGGAHSFNYGYTF. The DNA of the CDR3 is TGTGCCAGCAGCCCGGGGGGGGCCCATTCCTTTAACTATGGCTACACCTTC.

The chain employs TRBV10-3 and TRBJ2-7, with TRBD1 matching 10 bases. This CDR3 is built from 14 residues. Germline V gene sequence: CDR1 ENHRY, CDR2 SYGVKD. With V trimmed by 10 bases and J by 4 bases, 10 bases remained unmatched. For the CDR3, the DNA is TGTGCCACCAGGGACACGGACAGGGGGTACGAGCAGTACTTC. As protein: CATRDTDRGYEQYF.

The J gene is TRBJ2-1, the V gene TRBV30; D not certain. The CDR3 loop spans 14 amino acids. V was pared by 1 base and J by 8 bases, with 15 bases between. Per the germline V gene, CDR1 is GTSNPN and CDR2 is SVGIG (reference sequence). The CDR3 is CAWSEADAVYEQFF. The CDR3 bases are TGTGCCTGGAGTGAGGCGGATGCCGTCTATGAGCAGTTCTTC.

This clone was counted once. This rearrangement joins TRBV4-1 to TRBJ2-7; 7 bases map to TRBD1. Germline CDR1 MGHRA, CDR2 YSYEKL. V shed 1 base, J shed 1 base, and the junction held 7 bases outside the gene matches. This CDR3 region has 16 residues. CDR3 amino acids: CASSQAQGGQSYEQYF. CDR3 in DNA: TGCGCCAGCAGCCAAGCCCAAGGGGGCCAGTCCTACGAGCAGTACTTC.

This clone was found once. The CDR3 region is CATSRWVAASYNEQFF. In nucleotides, the CDR3 is TGTGCCACCAGCAGATGGGTAGCGGCCTCCTACAATGAGCAGTTCTTC. The chain has TRBV15 and TRBJ2-1; tentatively, D is TRBD2 (6 bases). From germline, CDR1 is LNHNV and CDR2 YYDKDF (reference sequence). The CDR3 length is 16 residues. V was pared by 2 bases and J by 0 bases, with 11 bases between.

The CDR3 bases are TGTGCCAGCAGCTGGACAGACGGTGAAAAACTGTTTTTT. Translated: CASSWTDGEKLFF. V and J are TRBV5-4 and TRBJ1-4, with D perhaps matching TRBD1 (6 bases). Germline values: CDR1 SGHNT, CDR2 YYREEE (reference sequence). Trimming cost V 3 bases and J 7 bases, with 10 bases left between them. The CDR3 is made up of 13 amino acids.

The chain couples TRBV7-8 to TRBJ1-1, with D uncertain. V was trimmed by 2 bases and J by 2 bases, leaving 12 bases between them. CDR3 length: 15 residues. Germline CDR1 is SGHVS and CDR2 is FQNEAQ. CDR3 bases: TGTGCCAGCAGCTTATCAGGCAGAGTAAACACTGAAGCTTTCTTT. Amino acid sequence: CASSLSGRVNTEAFF.

This rearrangement joins TRBV29-1 to TRBJ2-5; a possible D gene is TRBD1 (5 bases). The germline V gene has CDR1 SQVTM and CDR2 ANQGSEA. V dropped 6 bases and J dropped 0 bases, with 14 bases sitting between them. The CDR3 is made up of 14 amino acids. CDR3 region: CSVCRDSYQETQYF. The CDR3, as DNA: TGCAGCGTCTGCCGAGACAGCTACCAAGAGACCCAGTACTTC.

V usage is TRBV7-3 and J usage is TRBJ1-1; 9 bases align to TRBD1. This CDR3 is 15 amino acids long. The V gene's germline CDR1 is SGHTA and CDR2 FQGTGA. Trimming cost V 5 bases and J 6 bases; bases outside gene matches: 10. The CDR3 loop is CASSLGTGKGAEAFF. DNA for the CDR3: TGTGCCAGCAGCCTAGGGACAGGGAAGGGGGCTGAAGCTTTCTTT.